A selection of T cell receptor beta chains follows, all from one sample in a study of blood T cell repertoires in COVID-19. Only in-frame clones appear in the TCRdb table, and some are missing; sequencing was by immunoSEQ multiplex PCR. The table records around 120,000 clones, over 70% of them present only once. The sample was peripheral blood. Source of these receptors: a man between 65 and 85 years old with acute or convalescent COVID-19. Both conserved end residues are part of each CDR3. The order of the fields is J gene, D gene, V gene, clone size, CDR3 DNA, CDR3 protein. A D gene is named only where the DNA matches it firmly. Expanded clones are given a class, and other clones once, few, many or no size at all.

TRBJ1-1 . TRBV30 . TGTGCCTGGATACGACAGGAAGGGGGGGGCACTGAAGCTTTCTTT CAWIRQEGGGTEAFF
TRBJ2-5 . TRBV5-4 . TGTGCCAGCAGCCCATGGCTTGGCAGACAAGAGACCCAGTACTTC CASSPWLGRQETQYF
TRBJ2-1 TRBD2 TRBV5-4 . TGTGCCAGCAGCCGCCCCGGGACTAGTTCCGATGAGCAGTTCTTC CASSRPGTSSDEQFF
TRBJ1-1 TRBD1 TRBV10-3 once TGTGCCATCAGGGGGGACAGTGTGAACACTGAAGCTTTCTTT CAIRGDSVNTEAFF
TRBJ2-3 . TRBV6-2/TRBV6-3 . TGTGCCAGCAGTTATAGTTCCGGAGGATCCGGGTCCTTCACAGATACGCAGTATTTT CASSYSSGGSGSFTDTQYF
TRBJ2-2 TRBD2 TRBV27 . TGTGCCAGCAGTCCGGGACTAGCGGGCATCACCGGGGAGCTGTTTTTT CASSPGLAGITGELFF
TRBJ2-7 . TRBV9 . TGTGCCAGCAGCGTAGCCCAGGGGTTACGCTTTGGGCAGTACTTC CASSVAQGLRFGQYF
TRBJ1-1 TRBD1 TRBV19 . TGTGCCAGTAGTTCCGACAGGGCCCACACTGAAGCTTTCTTT CASSSDRAHTEAFF
TRBJ1-1 . TRBV12-5 . TGTGCTAGTGGTTTGGTATTGAAAGCAGCTTTCTTT CASGLVLKAAFF
TRBJ2-5 TRBD2 TRBV11-2 . TGTGCCAGCAGCACGACTAGCGGGGGGCCATACTTC CASSTTSGGPYF
TRBJ2-7 . TRBV25-1 . TGTGCCAGCACCCCCCCCAGAGGGTACGAGCAGTACTTC CASTPPRGYEQYF
TRBJ1-3 . TRBV5-1 . TGCGCCAGCAGCTTACTGGACTTTTCCTCTGGAAACACCATATATTTT CASSLLDFSSGNTIYF
TRBJ1-5 . TRBV2 . TGTGCCAGCAGAGGGACAAGGAATAGCAATCAGCCCCAGCATTTT CASRGTRNSNQPQHF
TRBJ1-2 . TRBV4-3 few TGCGCCAGCAGCCAAGATAAAACAGGTCAGAGCTACACCTTC CASSQDKTGQSYTF
TRBJ2-7 TRBD1 TRBV2 . TGTGCCAGCAGTGTGGCCCGGGACAGGGCTTCGATTTTAACCTACGAGCAGTACTTC CASSVARDRASILTYEQYF
TRBJ2-7 TRBD1 TRBV4-2 . TGTGCCAGCAGCCAAGCCAGGACAGGCGGGCAGTACTTC CASSQARTGGQYF
TRBJ1-2 . TRBV27 . TGTGCCAGCAGTTTATCGAGCGGGACTAACTATGGCTACACCTTC CASSLSSGTNYGYTF
TRBJ2-7 TRBD2 TRBV9 . TGTGCCAGCAGCCCCAGCGGGGGCTCCTACGAGCAGTACTTC CASSPSGGSYEQYF
TRBJ1-1 . TRBV5-5 . TGTGCCAGCAGCTTGTTGGATCAGGACACTGAAGCTTTCTTT CASSLLDQDTEAFF
TRBJ1-1 . TRBV12-3/TRBV12-4 . TGTGCCAGCACCCTAGACAGGAACACTGAAGCTTTCTTT CASTLDRNTEAFF
TRBJ1-2 . TRBV7-2 few TGTGCCAGCAGCTTGTACACAGCTAACTATGGCTACACCTTC CASSLYTANYGYTF
TRBJ2-5 . TRBV18 once TGTGCCAGCTCACCCCCGGTTAAGACCCAGTACTTC CASSPPVKTQYF
TRBJ1-6 . TRBV9 few TGTGCCAGCAGCGTGGCAGGTGGATCCTCACCCCTCCACTTT CASSVAGGSSPLHF
TRBJ2-5 . TRBV3-1/TRBV3-2 . TGTGCCAGCAGCCAAGTGCAGGGGCGCTGGGAGACCCAGTACTTC CASSQVQGRWETQYF
TRBJ2-5 . TRBV10-3 . TGTGCCATCCAGCGCGATTTCCAAGAGACCCAGTACTTC CAIQRDFQETQYF
TRBJ2-3 TRBD2 TRBV10-3 . TGTGCCATTGACAGCGGGGGCCAGGGAGATACGCAGTATTTT CAIDSGGQGDTQYF
TRBJ1-1 TRBD1 TRBV5-4 . TGTGCCAGCAGTCCCGGGACAGGGTATGCGAACACTGAAGCTTTCTTT CASSPGTGYANTEAFF
TRBJ2-7 TRBD2 TRBV19 . TGTGCCAGTAGGAGAGGGACTAGCGGTTCCTACGAGCAGTACTTC CASRRGTSGSYEQYF
TRBJ1-6 . TRBV7-8 . TGTGCCAGCAGCTTAGCTTTAAACCCAGGGGTCGGTTCACCCCTCCACTTT CASSLALNPGVGSPLHF
TRBJ1-4 TRBD1 TRBV12-5 . TGTGCTAGTGGTTCGGGACAGGGCGATGAAAAACTGTTTTTT CASGSGQGDEKLFF
TRBJ1-5 . TRBV30 once TGTGCCTGGAGTGTTAGAGGAAATCAGCCCCAGCATTTT CAWSVRGNQPQHF
TRBJ2-1 . TRBV4-2 . TGTGCCAGCAGCATGGGGGGGCCCTACAATGAGCAGTTCTTC CASSMGGPYNEQFF
TRBJ2-2 . TRBV4-2 . TGTGCCAGCAGCCAAGTGCTCGCGACTAAGAACACCGGGGAGCTGTTTTTT CASSQVLATKNTGELFF
TRBJ2-1 TRBD2 TRBV6-2/TRBV6-3 . TGTGCCAGCAGTTATGGGGATCCCCCGGTGCGGCGGGGGGGCTATGGGGATGAGCAGTTCTTC CASSYGDPPVRRGGYGDEQFF
TRBJ2-7 . TRBV9 once TGTGCCAGCAGCGTGAGCGGGACAGGCAGCTCCTACGAGCAGTACTTC CASSVSGTGSSYEQYF
TRBJ1-6 . TRBV19 . TGTGCCAGTACCCCCCGGGACACTCGATCACCCCTCCACTTT CASTPRDTRSPLHF
TRBJ1-2 . TRBV7-2 . TGTGCCAGCAGCCTGACAGCTAACTATGGCTACACCTTC CASSLTANYGYTF